This TCR beta chain was found in a study of blood T cell repertoires in COVID-19. As for the study in general: Sites across the United States, Italy and Spain contributed samples from acute and convalescent COVID-19. From T cells, B-cell-depleted T cells, or PBMCs came the material, which was cDNA or gDNA.

In the original analysis: From reference gene primer amplification, estimates of nucleated cell counts were derived. Profiling relied on immunoSEQ multiplex PCR, and the TCRdb table lists in-frame clones only, not all of them. V, J and clone size are taken as reported in that table, and D and trimming were inferred from the DNA itself. The sample contains 250,000 to 400,000 clones, around 86% of which appear only once. Germline CDR1 and CDR2: KGHSH and LQKENI. The V and J ends lost 6 bases and 3 bases respectively, with 12 bases between them. The CDR3 length is 14 residues. Sequenced input: peripheral blood. The source is a man aged 50-59 years with active or convalescent COVID-19. The genes are TRBV18 and TRBJ1-5; a possible D gene is TRBD1 (5 bases). The CDR3 region has the DNA TGTGCCAGCTCTTGGGGCAGGGACAATCAGCCCCAGCATTTT. This sequence encodes CASSWGRDNQPQHF.